These T cell receptor beta chains were read from a single sample in a study of blood T cell repertoires in COVID-19. The repertoire was sequenced with immunoSEQ multiplex PCR; TCRdb's copy has only in-frame clones and lacks some. Among roughly 150,000 clones listed, about four fifths were seen once. Sequencing was performed on peripheral blood. Receptor source: an elderly woman with acute or convalescent COVID-19. Both conserved end residues are part of each CDR3. The size of a clone is reported for some rows only, either as once, few or many, or as a class for expanded clones.

TRBV4-1,.,CASSPRQGKGREKLFF
TRBV4-1,.,CASSQDRVEGPQHF
TRBV13,.,CASSRGGTPNEAFF
TRBV3-1/TRBV3-2,.,CASSARGTNEKLFF
TRBV5-1,.,CASSPRTGVIYGYTF
TRBV19,.,CASRRMGTGESDTQYF
TRBV28,.,CASYARVKGGETQYF
TRBV15,.,CATSRDRHGDGYTF
TRBV7-9,.,CASSFLGTEAFF
TRBV7-8,many,CASRGNIRGQGHGYTF
TRBV19,.,CASSPDWRGRSQNSNQPQHF
TRBV7-6,few,CASSPGGGGRYEQYF
TRBV19,.,CASSFPRQGSSNQPQHF
TRBV5-4,.,CASSQELFLGYTF
TRBV7-2,.,CASSLDPGLAAFF
TRBV5-1,once,CASSPNPGTPRETQYF
TRBV10-1,.,CASSPRQGYEQYF
TRBV19,.,CASSMRSLVATNEKLFF
TRBV6-5,.,CASKKGASADVELFF
TRBV19,.,CASEAGPGSPLHF
TRBV5-1,.,CASSLGLPYEQYF
TRBV15,few,CATSREPGGRNSYEQYF
TRBV7-2,.,CASSSPNLAGGLTDTQYF
TRBV6-5,few,CASSSGTGGTEAFF
TRBV2,.,CAGKKRPDGTGELFF
TRBV3-1/TRBV3-2,.,CASRAGTGGRGYTF
TRBV5-1,.,CASSYSGTNQETQYF